These 23 T cell receptor beta chains were all obtained from the same sample, sequenced in a study of identical twins (dated by TCRdb to 2016 to 2018). Libraries were built with 5' RACE. For sequencing, an Illumina HiSeq 2000 was employed. TCRdb reanalyzed the raw reads on its own, using fastp at Q25 for trimming and MiXCR for clone calling, and kept in-frame beta chains. Each entry is one CDR3 protein sequence, shown with its most common DNA and genes. Across this sample there are about 240,000 distinct CDR3 sequences, with approximately 8% seen only once. The ten largest clonotypes hold roughly 5% of the sample. This sample was also put to use in a study of yellow fever vaccine responses in identical twins.

Source material: CD8+ T cells sorted from blood. These receptors all stem from a woman between 18 and 29 years old in good health.

V gene TRBV29-1 combines with J gene TRBJ1-3; weak D call: TRBD1 (6 bases). There are 13 residues in the CDR3. The ends were cut back, 8 bases at V and 7 bases at J, with 18 bases in the middle. In germline, CDR1 is SQVTM, CDR2 ANQGSEA. The DNA for the CDR3 is TGCAGCATTGGCTTGGACAGTGCCAACACCATATATTTT. It specifies CSIGLDSANTIYF.

The chain is built from TRBV15 and TRBJ2-1, with D possibly being TRBD1 (5 bases). CDR3 length equals 16 residues. The germline V gene has CDR1 LNHNV and CDR2 YYDKDF (reference sequence). The ends were cut back, 0 bases at V and 1 base at J, with 10 bases in the middle. The chain's CDR3 is CATSRDGAVSYNEQFF. The DNA of the CDR3 is TGTGCCACCAGCAGAGATGGGGCAGTGTCCTACAATGAGCAGTTCTTC.

The sample holds a few counts of this clonotype. This rearrangement joins TRBV7-3 to TRBJ2-2, with D perhaps matching TRBD1 (6 bases). Germline CDR1 and CDR2: SGHTA and FQGTGA. The V end lost 4 bases, the J end lost 7 bases, and 16 bases lay between the germline ends. This CDR3 is built from 15 residues. CDR3 in DNA: TGTGCCAGCAGCTCTCGAGAACTAGGGGGCGGGGAGCTGTTTTTT. It encodes CASSSRELGGGELFF.

This clonotype was picked up many times. The chain links TRBV24-1 to TRBJ2-7; D unclear. Trimming pared 9 bases from V and 2 bases from J, leaving 10 bases between. The CDR3 totals 12 residues. Germline CDR1 and CDR2: KGHDR and SFDVKD. CDR3 DNA: TGTGCCACCTTGGGCCTGACCTACGAGCAGTACTTC. Encoded protein: CATLGLTYEQYF.

This clonotype showed up just a few times. V gene TRBV29-1 combines with J gene TRBJ1-1, with D hard to call. The CDR3 sequence is 14 residues long. Trimming removed 3 bases from V and 5 bases from J, with 16 bases in between. CDR1 and CDR2 from the germline V gene are SQVTM and ANQGSEA. The CDR3, as DNA: TGCAGCGTTGATCTGGGCTACGATGGGACTGAAGCTTTCTTT. Amino acids: CSVDLGYDGTEAFF. The entire variable domain, with the rest obtained from reference TRBV29-1 and TRBJ1-1, is as follows: SAVISQKPSRDICQRGTSLTIQCQVDSQVTMMFWYRQQPGQSLTLIATANQGSEATYESGFVIDKFPISRPNLTFSTLTVSNMSPEDSSIYLCSVDLGYDGTEAFFGQGTRLTVV.

This chain joins TRBV29-1 and TRBJ2-4; 7 bases align to TRBD2. The ends lost 2 bases at V and 2 bases at J; junction bases unmatched: 6. This CDR3 is 15 amino acids long. The germline gives CDR1 SQVTM, CDR2 ANQGSEA. CDR3 residues: CSVESRGTPKNIQYF. The CDR3 coding sequence is TGCAGCGTTGAATCGCGGGGGACCCCCAAAAACATTCAGTACTTC.

This clonotype was counted many times. V is TRBV5-1 and J is TRBJ1-1; D not resolved. Per germline, CDR1 SGHRS and CDR2 YFSETQ. This CDR3 has 17 residues. The germline V and J ends were trimmed by 1 base and 0 bases, with 16 bases remaining between them. In DNA, the CDR3 is TGCGCCAGCAGCTTGATATATCGCGTTGAGGTGAACACTGAAGCTTTCTTT. Protein sequence: CASSLIYRVEVNTEAFF.

The table lists this clonotype with many counts. The rearrangement joins TRBV29-1 to TRBJ2-7; no clear D gene. This CDR3 comprises 14 residues. Deletions cut 3 bases from V and 5 bases from J, with 17 bases between. The germline V gene has CDR1 SQVTM and CDR2 ANQGSEA. The DNA for the CDR3 is TGCAGCGTTGACGTCGGCCTTAAACCCCACGAGCAGTACGTC. It codes for CSVDVGLKPHEQYV.

This clonotype was picked up many times. The V and J genes are TRBV10-2 and TRBJ2-1; 8 bases fit TRBD2. This CDR3 comprises 14 residues. The V gene's germline CDR1 is WSHSY and CDR2 SAAADI. The V and J ends lost 0 bases and 8 bases, in that order; junction bases with no gene match: 3. CDR3 coding DNA: TGCGCCAGCAGTGAGTCGGGACTAGGGGATGAGCAGTTCTTC. Encoded protein: CASSESGLGDEQFF.

This clonotype was observed a few times. The chain couples TRBV7-9 to TRBJ2-7; tentatively, D is TRBD1 or TRBD2 (5 bases each). The germline CDR1 and CDR2 sequences are SEHNR and FQNEAQ (reference sequence). The V end lost 2 bases, the J end lost 9 bases, and 17 bases lay between the germline ends. The CDR3 runs to 14 residues. This CDR3 reads CASSLSPIGDGQYF. Written as DNA, the CDR3 is TGTGCCAGCAGCTTAAGCCCTATTGGGGACGGGCAGTACTTC.

The rearrangement links TRBV14 to TRBJ2-1; 8 bases match TRBD2. This CDR3 contains 16 residues. V was pared by 6 bases and J by 4 bases, with 11 bases of the junction left unmatched. Per germline, CDR1 SGHDN and CDR2 FVKESK. CDR3 amino acids: CASRGSGSERYNEQFF. CDR3 in DNA: TGTGCCAGCAGAGGAAGCGGGAGCGAACGATACAATGAGCAGTTCTTC.

The chain links TRBV3-1 to TRBJ2-7; unclear D gene. The CDR3 covers 13 residues. V was clipped by 0 bases and J by 5 bases, with 8 bases between them. From germline, CDR1 is LGHDT and CDR2 YNNKEL (reference sequence). CDR3 nucleotide sequence: TGTGCCAGCAGCCAAGAGGTCGCCGACGAGCAGTACTTC. The encoded protein is CASSQEVADEQYF.

This clonotype was counted a few times. CDR3 sequence: CASSDRLSSTDTQYF. The CDR3 bases are TGTGCCAGCAGCGATCGGCTCTCTAGCACAGATACGCAGTATTTT. The rearrangement joins TRBV9 to TRBJ2-3; D is unresolved. CDR1 is SGDLS, CDR2 YYNGEE, per germline. V lost 3 bases to trimming and J lost 0 bases, with 11 bases between them. This CDR3 spans 15 amino acids. The full variable domain, rest sourced from reference TRBV9 and TRBJ2-3, is DSGVTQTPKHLITATGQRVTLRCSPRSGDLSVYWYQQSLDQGLQFLIQYYNGEERAKGNILERFSAQQFPDLHSELNLSSLELGDSALYFCASSDRLSSTDTQYFGPGTRLTVL.

The rearrangement links TRBV27 to TRBJ1-2; 10 nucleotides align to TRBD1. Germline CDR1 and CDR2: MNHEY and SMNVEV (reference sequence). V lost 0 bases to trimming and J lost 6 bases; unmatched junction nucleotides: 1. This CDR3 spans 14 amino acids. The CDR3 DNA reads TGTGCCAGCAGTTTATCGGGGACAGGGGATGGCTACACCTTC. Translation gives CASSLSGTGDGYTF.

This clonotype was seen ten or more times. The rearrangement links TRBV7-9 to TRBJ1-1; possible D gene TRBD1, 6 bases. V dropped 8 bases and J dropped 6 bases, with 19 bases sitting between them. This CDR3 spans 14 amino acids. Germline V gene lookup returns CDR1 SEHNR and CDR2 FQNEAQ (reference sequence). CDR3 DNA: TGTGCCAGCGTACCCAAGGGGGGGAGCCCTGAAGCTTTCTTT. Protein sequence: CASVPKGGSPEAFF.

This clonotype was counted between two and nine times. CDR3 protein: CASSPNPDRVGLSGANVLTF. The CDR3 bases are TGTGCCAGCAGCCCAAACCCTGACAGGGTGGGACTCTCTGGGGCCAACGTCCTGACTTTC. This chain joins TRBV9 and TRBJ2-6; a possible D gene is TRBD1 (7 bases). Germline V gives CDR1 SGDLS, CDR2 YYNGEE. Deletions cut 4 bases from V and 0 bases from J, with 23 bases between. The CDR3 runs 20 residues.

This clonotype was seen at least ten times. This chain uses TRBV11-2 with TRBJ2-1, with 11 bases aligning to TRBD2. The CDR3 runs to 15 residues. Unmatched junction bases numbered 9, after V lost 5 bases and J lost 9 bases. Germline values: CDR1 SGHAT, CDR2 FQNNGV. CDR3 region: CASSHSGGVVGEQFF. The CDR3, as DNA: TGTGCCAGCAGCCATAGCGGGGGGGTGGTGGGTGAGCAGTTCTTC. Full variable domain (rest looked up from reference TRBV11-2 and TRBJ2-1): EAGVAQSPRYKIIEKRQSVAFWCNPISGHATLYWYQQILGQGPKLLIQFQNNGVVDDSQLPKDRFSAERLKGVDSTLKIQPAKLEDSAVYLCASSHSGGVVGEQFFGPGTRLTVL.

CDR3 in amino acids: CASREQGFQETQYF. CDR3 bases: TGTGCCAGCAGGGAACAGGGATTTCAAGAGACCCAGTACTTC. V usage is TRBV12-3 or TRBV12-4 and J usage is TRBJ2-5, with D perhaps TRBD1 (6 bases). CDR3 size: 14 residues. The V end lost 6 bases, the J end lost 2 bases, and 13 bases lay between the germline ends.

This clonotype was detected many times. The chain is built from TRBV7-9 and TRBJ2-1; either TRBD1 or TRBD2 may fit D (5 bases each). CDR1 SEHNR and CDR2 FQNEAQ come from the germline V gene (reference sequence). The CDR3 is made up of 16 amino acids. The V end lost 5 bases, the J end lost 7 bases, and 21 bases lay between the germline ends. The CDR3 loop reads CASSPAVGLAQNEQFF. CDR3 DNA: TGTGCCAGCAGCCCGGCAGTGGGGCTAGCTCAGAATGAGCAGTTCTTC.

In this sample, this clonotype turned up many times. J is TRBJ2-2 and V is TRBV28; 7 bases are shared with TRBD2. Germline V lookup: CDR1 MDHEN, CDR2 SYDVKM. The CDR3 is 15 amino acids. J lost 5 bases, V lost 1 base, and 4 bases had no gene match. CDR3 DNA sequence: TGTGCCAGCAGTTTATTCCCGGGGGGTACCGGGGAGCTGTTTTTT. Its protein product is CASSLFPGGTGELFF.

The V call is TRBV4-2, the J call TRBJ2-3; D may be TRBD2 (7 bases). The ends were cut back, 0 bases at V and 2 bases at J, with 15 bases in the middle. CDR3 length equals 17 residues. Per germline, CDR1 LGHNA and CDR2 YNFKEQ. CDR3 region: CASSQEAAGANTDTQYF. CDR3 DNA sequence: TGTGCCAGCAGCCAAGAGGCGGCGGGGGCCAACACAGATACGCAGTATTTT.

The chain combines TRBV11-2 with TRBJ2-7; D unresolved. Trimming removed 1 base at V and 3 bases at J, with 13 bases between. The V gene's germline CDR1 is SGHAT and CDR2 FQNNGV. CDR3 length: 15 residues. The DNA of the CDR3 is TGTGCCAGCAGCTTAGTTTTGGCGCAGTACTACGAGCAGTACTTC. It is translated as CASSLVLAQYYEQYF.

This clonotype showed up just a few times. This sequence joins TRBV3-1 and TRBJ2-3; D tentatively reads TRBD1 or TRBD2 (5 bases each). The CDR3 has 19 residues. The ends were cut back, 6 bases at V and 2 bases at J, with 27 bases in the middle. Germline V lookup: CDR1 LGHDT, CDR2 YNNKEL (reference sequence). The CDR3 DNA reads TGTGCCAGCAGTGTCGTTATCCCCGGGGCTCACCGTACCACAGATACGCAGTATTTT. Translating gives CASSVVIPGAHRTTDTQYF.